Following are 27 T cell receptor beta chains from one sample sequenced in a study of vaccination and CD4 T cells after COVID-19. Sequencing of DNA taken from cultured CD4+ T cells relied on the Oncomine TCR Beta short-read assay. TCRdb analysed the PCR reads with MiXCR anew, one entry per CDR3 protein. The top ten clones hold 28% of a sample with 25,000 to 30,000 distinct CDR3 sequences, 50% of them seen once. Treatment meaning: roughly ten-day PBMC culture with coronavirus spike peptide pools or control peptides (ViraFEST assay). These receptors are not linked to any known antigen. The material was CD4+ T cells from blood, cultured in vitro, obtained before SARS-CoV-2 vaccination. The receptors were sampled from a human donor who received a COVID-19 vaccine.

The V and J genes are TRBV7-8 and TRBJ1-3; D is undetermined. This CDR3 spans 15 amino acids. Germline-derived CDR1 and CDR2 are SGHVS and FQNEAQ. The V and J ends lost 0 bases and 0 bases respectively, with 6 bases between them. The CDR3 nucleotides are TGTGCCAGCAGCTTAGCAGGAAGCTCTGGAAACACCATATATTTT. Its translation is CASSLAGSSGNTIYF.

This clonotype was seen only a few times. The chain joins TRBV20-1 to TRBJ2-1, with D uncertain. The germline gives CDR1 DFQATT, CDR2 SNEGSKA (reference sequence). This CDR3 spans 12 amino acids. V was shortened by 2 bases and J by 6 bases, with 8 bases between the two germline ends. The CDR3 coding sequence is TGCAGTGCTAGACTTAGCAGCAATGAGCAGTTCTTC. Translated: CSARLSSNEQFF.

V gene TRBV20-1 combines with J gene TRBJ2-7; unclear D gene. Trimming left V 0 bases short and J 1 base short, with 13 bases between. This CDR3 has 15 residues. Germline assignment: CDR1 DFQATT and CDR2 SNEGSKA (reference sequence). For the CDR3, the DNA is TGCAGTGCTAGAGATGGGCACAAGGTTTCCTACGAGCAGTACGTC. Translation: CSARDGHKVSYEQYV.

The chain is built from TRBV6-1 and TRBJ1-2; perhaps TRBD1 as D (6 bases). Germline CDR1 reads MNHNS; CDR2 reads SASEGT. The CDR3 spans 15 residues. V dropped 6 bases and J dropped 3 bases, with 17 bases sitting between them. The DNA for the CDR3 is TGTGCCAGCAGATTGAGGACAGCCCTTGACTATGGCTACACCTTC. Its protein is CASRLRTALDYGYTF.

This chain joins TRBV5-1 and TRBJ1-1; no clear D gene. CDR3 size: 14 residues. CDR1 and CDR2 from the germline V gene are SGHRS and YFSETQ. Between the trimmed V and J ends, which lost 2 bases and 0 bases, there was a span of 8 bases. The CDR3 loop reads CASSLAQLNTEAFF. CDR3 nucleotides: TGCGCCAGCAGCTTAGCACAGCTGAACACTGAAGCTTTCTTT. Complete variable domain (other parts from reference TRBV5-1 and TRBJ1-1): KAGVTQTPRYLIKTRGQQVTLSCSPISGHRSVSWYQQTPGQGLQFLFEYFSETQRNKGNFPGRFSGRQFSNSRSEMNVSTLELGDSALYLCASSLAQLNTEAFFGQGTRLTVV.

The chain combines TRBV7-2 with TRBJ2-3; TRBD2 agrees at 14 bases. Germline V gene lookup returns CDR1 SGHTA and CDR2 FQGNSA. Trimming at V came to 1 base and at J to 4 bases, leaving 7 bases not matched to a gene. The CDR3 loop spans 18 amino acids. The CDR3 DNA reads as TGTGCCAGCAGCTTAGAGAGACTAGCGGGGGGGTCCGCAGATACGCAGTATTTT. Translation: CASSLERLAGGSADTQYF.

CDR3 in DNA: TGTGCCAGCAGCTTAACGGCCGCTAGCGGGGGCCTGACGGATACGCAGTATTTT. Encoded protein: CASSLTAASGGLTDTQYF. The gene calls are TRBV7-3 and TRBJ2-3, with 10 bases matching TRBD2. The CDR3 sequence is 18 residues long. Germline V gene data show CDR1 as SGHTA and CDR2 as FQGTGA. After removal of 0 bases from V and 6 bases from J, the junction contained 12 bases not matched to a gene.

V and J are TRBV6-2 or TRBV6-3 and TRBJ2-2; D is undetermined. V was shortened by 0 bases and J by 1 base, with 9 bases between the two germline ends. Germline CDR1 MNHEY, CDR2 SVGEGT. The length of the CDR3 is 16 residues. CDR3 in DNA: TGTGCCAGCAGTTACTCTGACCCCCGGAACACCGGGGAGCTGTTTTTT. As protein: CASSYSDPRNTGELFF.

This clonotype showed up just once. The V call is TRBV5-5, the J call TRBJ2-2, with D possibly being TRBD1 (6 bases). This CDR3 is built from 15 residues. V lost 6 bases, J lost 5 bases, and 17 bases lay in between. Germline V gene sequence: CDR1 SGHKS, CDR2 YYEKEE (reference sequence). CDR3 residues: CASNPGQRGTGELFF. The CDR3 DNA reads TGTGCCAGCAACCCGGGACAACGAGGGACCGGGGAGCTGTTTTTT.

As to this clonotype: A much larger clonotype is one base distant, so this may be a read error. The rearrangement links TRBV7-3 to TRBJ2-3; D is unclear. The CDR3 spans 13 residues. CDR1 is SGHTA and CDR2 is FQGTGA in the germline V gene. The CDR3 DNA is TGTACCAGCAGCTCCGGGTCCGCCGATACGCAGTATTTT. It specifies CTSSSGSADTQYF.

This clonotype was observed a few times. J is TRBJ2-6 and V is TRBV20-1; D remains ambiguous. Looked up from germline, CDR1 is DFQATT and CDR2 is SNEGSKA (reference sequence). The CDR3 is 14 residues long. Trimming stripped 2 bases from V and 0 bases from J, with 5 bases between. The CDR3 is CSARLASGANVLTF. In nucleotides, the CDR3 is TGCAGTGCTAGACTGGCCTCTGGGGCCAACGTCCTGACTTTC.

CDR3 DNA: TGCGCCAGCAGCTCCCATTACGAGCAGTACTTC. Translation: CASSSHYEQYF. The rearrangement links TRBV5-1 to TRBJ2-7; D gene ambiguous. CDR3 length equals 11 residues. From germline, CDR1 is SGHRS and CDR2 YFSETQ. Trimming took off 3 bases at V and 4 bases at J, with 5 bases between the two ends.

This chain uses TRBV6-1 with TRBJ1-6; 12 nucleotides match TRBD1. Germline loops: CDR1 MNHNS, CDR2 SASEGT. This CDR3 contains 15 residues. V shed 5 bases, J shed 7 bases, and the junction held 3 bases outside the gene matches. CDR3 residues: CASSPGTGGNSPLHF. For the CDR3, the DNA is TGTGCCAGCAGTCCCGGGACAGGGGGCAATTCACCCCTCCACTTT.

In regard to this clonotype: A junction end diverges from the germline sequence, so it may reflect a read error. Written as DNA, the CDR3 is TGTGCCACCAGCAGAGAGGGTGTAGTCTATGGCTACAGCTTC. Its translation: CATSREGVVYGYSF. The V and J genes are TRBV15 and TRBJ1-2; unclear D gene. The CDR3 has 14 amino acids. From germline, CDR1 is LNHNV and CDR2 YYDKDF (reference sequence).

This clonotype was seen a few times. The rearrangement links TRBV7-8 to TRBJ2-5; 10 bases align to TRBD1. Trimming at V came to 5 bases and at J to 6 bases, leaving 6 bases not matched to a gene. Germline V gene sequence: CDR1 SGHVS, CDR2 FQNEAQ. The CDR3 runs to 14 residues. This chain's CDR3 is CASSLGQGGQTQYF. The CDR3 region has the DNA TGTGCCAGCAGCCTAGGACAGGGGGGTCAGACCCAGTACTTC.

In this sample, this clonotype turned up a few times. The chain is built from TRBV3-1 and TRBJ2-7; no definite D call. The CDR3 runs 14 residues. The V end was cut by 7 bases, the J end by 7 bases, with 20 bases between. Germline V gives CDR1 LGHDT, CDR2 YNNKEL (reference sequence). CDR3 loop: CASTPGLGLGEQYF. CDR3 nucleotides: TGTGCCAGCACCCCCGGTCTGGGGTTGGGGGAGCAGTACTTC.

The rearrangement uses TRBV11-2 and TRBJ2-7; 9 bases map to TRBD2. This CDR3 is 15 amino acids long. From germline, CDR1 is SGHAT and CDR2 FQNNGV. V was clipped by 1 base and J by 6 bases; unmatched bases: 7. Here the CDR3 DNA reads TGTGCCAGCAGCTTAGTGCGGCGGGGGGGACGCGAGCAGTACTTC. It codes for CASSLVRRGGREQYF.

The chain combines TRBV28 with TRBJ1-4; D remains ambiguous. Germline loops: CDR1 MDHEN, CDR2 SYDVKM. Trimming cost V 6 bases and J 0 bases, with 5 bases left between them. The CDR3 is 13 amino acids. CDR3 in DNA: TGTGCCAGCAGGGAGACAACTAATGAAAAACTGTTTTTT. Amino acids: CASRETTNEKLFF.

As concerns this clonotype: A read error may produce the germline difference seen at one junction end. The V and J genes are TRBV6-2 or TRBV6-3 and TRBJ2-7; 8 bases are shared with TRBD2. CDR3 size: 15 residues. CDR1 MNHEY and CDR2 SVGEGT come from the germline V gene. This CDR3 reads CASSLRRGAAYDQYF. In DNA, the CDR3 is TGTGCCAGCAGTTTACGGCGGGGGGCCGCCTACGACCAGTACTTC.

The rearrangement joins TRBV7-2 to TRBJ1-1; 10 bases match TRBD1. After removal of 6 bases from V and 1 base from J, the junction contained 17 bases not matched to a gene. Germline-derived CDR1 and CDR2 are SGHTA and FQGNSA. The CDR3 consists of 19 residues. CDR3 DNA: TGTGCCAGCAGTCGGACGGGACAGGGGATGATCGATTGGAACACTGAAGCTTTCTTT. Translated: CASSRTGQGMIDWNTEAFF.

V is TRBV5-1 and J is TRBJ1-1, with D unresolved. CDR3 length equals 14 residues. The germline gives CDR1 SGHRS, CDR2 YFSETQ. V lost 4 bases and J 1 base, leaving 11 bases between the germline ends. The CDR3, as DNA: TGCGCCAGCAGCCTGACTTACCGGAACACTGAAGCTTTCTTT. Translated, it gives CASSLTYRNTEAFF.

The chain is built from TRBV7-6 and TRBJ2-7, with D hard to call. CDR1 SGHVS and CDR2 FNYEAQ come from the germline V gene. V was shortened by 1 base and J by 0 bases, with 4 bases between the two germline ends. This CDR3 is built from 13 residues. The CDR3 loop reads CASSLGDSYEQYF. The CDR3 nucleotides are TGTGCCAGCAGCTTAGGGGACTCCTACGAGCAGTACTTC.

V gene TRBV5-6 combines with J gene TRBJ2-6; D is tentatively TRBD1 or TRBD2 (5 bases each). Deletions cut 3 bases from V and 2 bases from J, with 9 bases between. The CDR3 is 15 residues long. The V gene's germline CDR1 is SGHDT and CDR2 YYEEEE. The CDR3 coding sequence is TGTGCCAGCAGCTCCAGGGACCCTGGGGCCAACGTCCTGACTTTC. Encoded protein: CASSSRDPGANVLTF.

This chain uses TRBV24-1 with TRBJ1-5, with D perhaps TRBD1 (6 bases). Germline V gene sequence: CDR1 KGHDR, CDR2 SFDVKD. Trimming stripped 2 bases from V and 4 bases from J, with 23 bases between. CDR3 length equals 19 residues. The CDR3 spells CATSDSSGTGSKENQPQHF. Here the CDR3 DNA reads TGTGCCACCAGTGATTCCTCTGGTACAGGGTCTAAGGAAAATCAGCCCCAGCATTTT.

The CDR3 spells CASSFGRERWIYGYTF. Written as DNA, the CDR3 is TGTGCCAGCAGTTTCGGGCGGGAGAGGTGGATCTATGGCTACACCTTC. V is TRBV12-3 or TRBV12-4 and J is TRBJ1-2; D not certain. V lost 3 bases, J lost 4 bases, and 18 bases lay in between. There are 16 residues in the CDR3.

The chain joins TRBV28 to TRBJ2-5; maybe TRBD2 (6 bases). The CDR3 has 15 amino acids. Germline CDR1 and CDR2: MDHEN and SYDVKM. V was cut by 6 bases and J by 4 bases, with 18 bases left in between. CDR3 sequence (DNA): TGTGCCAGCAGCCCTAACCATTCGCGGGGAGAGACCCAGTACTTC. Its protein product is CASSPNHSRGETQYF.

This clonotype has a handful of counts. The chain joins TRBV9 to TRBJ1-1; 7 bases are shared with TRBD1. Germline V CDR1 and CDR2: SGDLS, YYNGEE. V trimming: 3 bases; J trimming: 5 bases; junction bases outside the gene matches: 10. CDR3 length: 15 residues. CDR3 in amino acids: CASSGYRGGGTEAFF. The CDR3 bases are TGTGCCAGCAGCGGCTACAGGGGTGGGGGGACTGAAGCTTTCTTT.